The 31 T cell receptor beta chains in this list originate from one sample, sequenced in a study of blood T cell repertoires in COVID-19. Sequencing used immunoSEQ multiplex PCR; TCRdb keeps in-frame clones, though not all of them. Counted here are 300,000 or so clones, more than 70% occurring once; the ten biggest clones make up 1.5% to 2%. Sequenced input: peripheral blood. All receptors come from a woman aged 45-65 years with acute or convalescent COVID-19.

This clone was seen a single time. The CDR3 DNA reads as TGTGCCAGCAGTTACTCGTTCAGGACTCTGGCCGGGGAGCTGTTTTTT. This codes for CASSYSFRTLAGELFF. The chain has TRBV6-5 and TRBJ2-2; D is possibly TRBD2 (5 bases). Germline CDR1 MNHEY, CDR2 SVGAGI. CDR3 length: 16 amino acids. V was pared by 0 bases and J by 6 bases, with 14 bases between.

This clone was seen only a few times. The chain carries TRBV28 and TRBJ2-3, with 11 bases that match TRBD2. V trimming: 5 bases; J trimming: 3 bases; junction bases outside the gene matches: 10. Germline-derived CDR1 and CDR2 are MDHEN and SYDVKM. This CDR3 is built from 17 residues. The CDR3 region has the DNA TGTGCCAGCAGTCTACGGGCTAGCGGGAGGTTAACAGATACGCAGTATTTT. Translating gives CASSLRASGRLTDTQYF.

V usage is TRBV15 and J usage is TRBJ2-1, with 13 positions matching TRBD2. CDR3 size: 16 residues. The V and J ends lost 1 base and 8 bases, in that order; junction bases with no gene match: 5. Per germline, CDR1 LNHNV and CDR2 YYDKDF (reference sequence). CDR3 protein: CATSRGTSGSVHEQFF. The CDR3 nucleotides read TGTGCCACCAGCAGAGGGACTAGCGGGAGTGTTCATGAGCAGTTCTTC.

This clone was observed many times. The rearrangement joins TRBV9 to TRBJ2-7; 9 bases map to TRBD1. This CDR3 region has 16 residues. The J segment lost 5 bases and the V segment lost 1 base, leaving 10 bases of the junction unmatched. The germline CDR1 and CDR2 sequences are SGDLS and YYNGEE. In DNA, the CDR3 is TGTGCCAGCAGCGTAAAAAGCTTGGACAGGGGAGACGAGCAGTACTTC. Translated, it gives CASSVKSLDRGDEQYF. Full variable domain (rest looked up from reference TRBV9 and TRBJ2-7): DSGVTQTPKHLITATGQRVTLRCSPRSGDLSVYWYQQSLDQGLQFLIQYYNGEERAKGNILERFSAQQFPDLHSELNLSSLELGDSALYFCASSVKSLDRGDEQYFGPGTRLTVT.

J is TRBJ2-7 and V is TRBV28, with TRBD1 matching over 10 bases. The V gene's germline CDR1 is MDHEN and CDR2 SYDVKM. The junction had 11 bases not matched to a gene; V was cut back by 6 bases and J by 3 bases. This CDR3 is 16 amino acids long. The CDR3 DNA is TGTGCCAGCAGCCCTGCTCACGGGACAGGGGACTACGAGCAGTACTTC. It translates to CASSPAHGTGDYEQYF.

The genes are TRBV6-2 or TRBV6-3 and TRBJ2-1; TRBD1 matches at 8 bases. The CDR3 is 16 residues long. Germline values: CDR1 MNHEY, CDR2 SVGEGT. V trimming: 5 bases; J trimming: 1 base; junction bases outside the gene matches: 7. CDR3: CASSPPGQGSYNEQFF. The CDR3 nucleotides are TGTGCCAGCAGTCCCCCAGGACAGGGATCCTACAATGAGCAGTTCTTC.

The chain recombines TRBV3-1 (or the pseudogene TRBV3-2) with TRBJ2-5; 7 bases line up with TRBD1. The junction had 5 bases not matched to a gene; V was cut back by 4 bases and J by 9 bases. CDR3 length: 12 amino acids. Germline CDR1 is LGHDT and CDR2 is YNNKEL (reference sequence). The CDR3 DNA sequence: TGTGCCAGCAGCCTACGACAGGGAGCCCAGTACTTC. This sequence encodes CASSLRQGAQYF.

Only a few counts were recorded for this clone. This chain links TRBV28 with TRBJ1-1; D is uncertain. Trimming left V 5 bases short and J 3 bases short, with 16 bases between. From germline, CDR1 is MDHEN and CDR2 SYDVKM. The CDR3 is 15 amino acids. The CDR3 coding sequence is TGTGCCAGCAGTCTCACCGGGATGGGAGACACTGAAGCTTTCTTT. Amino acid sequence: CASSLTGMGDTEAFF.

The gene calls are TRBV27 and TRBJ2-2; D not resolved. Trimming took 10 bases from V and 3 from J, leaving 15 bases between them. This CDR3 is built from 14 residues. Looked up from germline, CDR1 is MNHEY and CDR2 is SMNVEV (reference sequence). This chain's CDR3 is CATLPSLYTGELFF. CDR3 coding DNA: TGTGCCACCCTCCCGAGTCTCTACACCGGGGAGCTGTTTTTT.

Points on this clone: Germline and junction disagree at one end, which may indicate a read error. The genes are TRBV11-2 and TRBJ2-1; 8 bases align to TRBD2. Germline V lookup: CDR1 SGHAT, CDR2 FQNNGV. There are 16 residues in the CDR3. DNA of the CDR3: TGTGCCAGCAGCATAGAGTCGGGAGGGGGCTACAATGAGCAGTTCTTC. Amino acids: CASSIESGGGYNEQFF.

This clone was seen only once. The chain recombines TRBV27 with TRBJ2-3; the match to TRBD2 covers 8 bases. CDR1 and CDR2 (germline): MNHEY, SMNVEV (reference sequence). The CDR3 is 16 residues long. J gave up 0 bases and V 6 bases, and 8 bases lay outside the gene matches. CDR3: CASSTLAVSSTDTQYF. The CDR3 DNA follows: TGTGCCAGCAGCACACTAGCGGTCTCTAGCACAGATACGCAGTATTTT.

This rearrangement joins TRBV7-2 to TRBJ2-7, with D maybe TRBD1 (6 bases). Trimming took 5 bases from V and 2 from J, leaving 19 bases between them. CDR3 length: 16 residues. Germline V CDR1 and CDR2: SGHTA, FQGNSA. In DNA form, the CDR3 reads TGTGCCAGCAGCATTATACCGGGACAAGAACCCTACGAGCAGTACTTC. This encodes CASSIIPGQEPYEQYF.

The J gene is TRBJ2-6, the V gene TRBV7-3; 9 nucleotides align to TRBD1. The V gene end was trimmed by 6 bases and the J gene end by 1 base; junction bases not matched to a gene: 13. Germline V gene data show CDR1 as SGHTA and CDR2 as FQGTGA. The CDR3 runs 19 residues. The CDR3 DNA is TGTGCCAGCAGTCTATCGACACAGGGGGCAGTATCTGGGGCCAACGTCCTGACTTTC. Translating gives CASSLSTQGAVSGANVLTF.

Concerning this clone: At the DNA level, this CDR3 is encoded by other sequences in the same sample as well. V and J are TRBV19 and TRBJ2-7, with 7 bases fitting TRBD1. CDR1 and CDR2 from the germline V gene are LNHDA and SQIVND (reference sequence). The CDR3 covers 14 residues. Losses at the gene ends were 1 base for V and 2 bases for J; bases not matched to a gene: 2. The CDR3 reads CASSIGQGAYEQYF. The CDR3, as DNA: TGTGCCAGTAGTATAGGACAGGGAGCCTACGAGCAGTACTTC. Combining the CDR3 with reference TRBV19 and TRBJ2-7 gives the whole variable domain DGGITQSPKYLFRKEGQNVTLSCEQNLNHDAMYWYRQDPGQGLRLIYYSQIVNDFQKGDIAEGYSVSREKKESFPLTVTSAQKNPTAFYLCASSIGQGAYEQYFGPGTRLTVT.

The chain links TRBV7-3 to TRBJ1-5, with a weak D call TRBD1 (5 bases). V was trimmed by 3 bases and J by 3 bases, leaving 12 bases between them. The CDR3 loop spans 15 amino acids. Germline V CDR1 and CDR2: SGHTA, FQGTGA. The CDR3 DNA sequence: TGTGCCAGCAGCTTCTCGGGGGAATACAATCAGCCCCAGCATTTT. Amino acid sequence: CASSFSGEYNQPQHF.

V is TRBV29-1 and J is TRBJ2-2, with 8 bases identical to TRBD1. CDR3 length equals 13 residues. CDR1 SQVTM and CDR2 ANQGSEA come from the germline V gene. Losses at the gene ends were 7 bases for V and 2 bases for J; bases not matched to a gene: 3. CDR3 coding DNA: TGCAGCGCTGGGACAGGAAACACCGGGGAGCTGTTTTTT. It translates to CSAGTGNTGELFF.

J is TRBJ2-5 and V is TRBV24-1; TRBD2 might be the D (7 bases). The CDR3 length is 18 residues. Germline CDR1 reads KGHDR; CDR2 reads SFDVKD. Trimming stripped 0 bases from V and 5 bases from J, with 21 bases between. CDR3 bases: TGTGCCACCAGTGATTTGCCGTCGGCGGGGGCGAAGCTGGAGACCCAGTACTTC. This encodes CATSDLPSAGAKLETQYF.

This sequence joins TRBV18 and TRBJ2-7, with D hard to call. The germline V and J ends were trimmed by 3 bases and 0 bases, with 9 bases remaining between them. The CDR3 has 14 amino acids. CDR1 is KGHSH and CDR2 is LQKENI in the germline V gene. This CDR3 reads CASSPTRSSYEQYF. The CDR3 coding sequence is TGTGCCAGCTCACCGACCCGGAGCTCCTACGAGCAGTACTTC. The whole variable domain, remainder taken from reference TRBV18 and TRBJ2-7, is NAGVMQNPRHLVRRRGQEARLRCSPMKGHSHVYWYRQLPEEGLKFMVYLQKENIIDESGMPKERFSAEFPKEGPSILRIQQVVRGDSAAYFCASSPTRSSYEQYFGPGTRLTVT.

This chain links TRBV24-1 with TRBJ2-1; possible D gene TRBD2, 5 bases. This CDR3 comprises 14 residues. The V end was cut by 3 bases, the J end by 8 bases, with 13 bases between. Looked up from germline, CDR1 is KGHDR and CDR2 is SFDVKD. The CDR3, as DNA: TGTGCCACCAGTGATCGGTTTTGGGAGTATGAGCAGTTCTTC. Its translation is CATSDRFWEYEQFF.

This rearrangement joins TRBV9 to TRBJ2-2, with 7 nucleotides matching TRBD2. This CDR3 contains 13 residues. Looked up from germline, CDR1 is SGDLS and CDR2 is YYNGEE. Trimming took 0 bases from V and 9 from J; bases not matched to a gene: 2. The CDR3 loop is CASSVDGRRELFF. DNA for the CDR3: TGTGCCAGCAGCGTAGACGGGAGGAGGGAGCTGTTTTTT.

The genes are TRBV4-1 and TRBJ2-7; the D gene is possibly TRBD2 (6 bases). V lost 5 bases and J lost 1, with 12 bases in between. Germline V CDR1 and CDR2: MGHRA, YSYEKL. CDR3 length equals 14 residues. The CDR3 region is CASSARDSSYEQYF. The CDR3 DNA reads as TGCGCCAGCAGCGCTCGGGACTCTTCCTACGAGCAGTACTTC.

The chain is built from TRBV30 and TRBJ2-7, with 7 bases that match TRBD2. Germline V gives CDR1 GTSNPN, CDR2 SVGIG (reference sequence). With 0 bases clipped from V and 2 bases from J, the junction kept 4 bases outside the gene matches. The CDR3 contains 14 residues. The chain's CDR3 is CAWSVPGGAYEQYF. CDR3 nucleotide sequence: TGTGCCTGGAGTGTACCGGGAGGCGCCTACGAGCAGTACTTC.

The chain links TRBV18 to TRBJ2-5, with no clear D. The CDR3 spans 13 residues. Looked up from germline, CDR1 is KGHSH and CDR2 is LQKENI. V was clipped by 2 bases and J by 5 bases, with 9 bases between them. This chain's CDR3 is CASSPRSQETQYF. The CDR3 nucleotides read TGTGCCAGCTCACCAAGGAGCCAGGAGACCCAGTACTTC.

The chain couples TRBV9 to TRBJ2-1; TRBD1 might be the D (5 bases). Germline V lookup: CDR1 SGDLS, CDR2 YYNGEE. The CDR3 loop spans 14 amino acids. The V end lost 0 bases, the J end lost 7 bases, and 11 bases lay between the germline ends. The CDR3 region is CASSVVTGTNEQFF. The CDR3 DNA is TGTGCCAGCAGCGTAGTCACAGGTACTAATGAGCAGTTCTTC.

The rearrangement joins TRBV4-2 to TRBJ2-7; 8 positions agree with TRBD2. The CDR3 sequence is 17 residues long. V lost 0 bases and J lost 2; bases outside the gene matches: 9. Per germline, CDR1 LGHNA and CDR2 YNFKEQ. DNA for the CDR3: TGTGCCAGCAGCCAAGACAGGGTGGCTAGCGGGCCCTACGAGCAGTACTTC. Translated: CASSQDRVASGPYEQYF.

This chain joins TRBV27 and TRBJ2-1; 10 positions agree with TRBD2. This CDR3 region has 17 residues. Trimming took 4 bases from V and 7 from J; bases not matched to a gene: 13. Germline-derived CDR1 and CDR2 are MNHEY and SMNVEV (reference sequence). The CDR3 region is CASSYWASGSVKNEQFF. CDR3 bases: TGTGCCAGCAGTTATTGGGCTAGCGGGAGTGTAAAGAATGAGCAGTTCTTC.

The chain recombines TRBV10-3 with TRBJ2-3; D unresolved. CDR1 is ENHRY and CDR2 is SYGVKD in the germline V gene. The CDR3 is 16 amino acids. V dropped 6 bases and J dropped 0 bases, with 16 bases sitting between them. CDR3: CAISTSRSSSTDTQYF. The CDR3 region has the DNA TGTGCCATCAGCACGAGCCGGAGCTCTAGCACAGATACGCAGTATTTT.

The CDR3 region is CASSDSRVDEQYF. CDR3 in DNA: TGTGCCAGCAGTGATTCCCGGGTGGACGAGCAGTACTTC. The chain uses TRBV25-1 and TRBJ2-7; D unclear. From germline, CDR1 is MGHDK and CDR2 SYGVNS. V was cut by 3 bases and J by 5 bases, with 11 bases left in between. The CDR3 loop spans 13 amino acids.

The J gene is TRBJ2-1, the V gene TRBV7-3, with TRBD2 matching 10 bases. CDR1 and CDR2 from the germline V gene are SGHTA and FQGTGA. V was pared by 2 bases and J by 0 bases, with 10 bases of the junction left unmatched. The CDR3 has 19 residues. The CDR3: CASSLYPSSSGSSYNEQFF. In DNA form, the CDR3 reads TGTGCCAGCAGCTTATACCCCTCCTCTAGCGGGAGCTCCTACAATGAGCAGTTCTTC.

The chain uses TRBV5-1 and TRBJ1-1; TRBD1 aligns across 7 bases. The CDR3 runs to 15 residues. In germline, CDR1 is SGHRS, CDR2 YFSETQ. V shed 0 bases and J 5 bases; nucleotides not matched to a gene: 7. CDR3 coding DNA: TGCGCCAGCAGCTTGGAATCAGGGGGGATAACTGAAGCTTTCTTT. Translating gives CASSLESGGITEAFF.

The J gene is TRBJ2-5, the V gene TRBV5-1; the D is unclear. Germline loops: CDR1 SGHRS, CDR2 YFSETQ. Trimming left V 4 bases short and J 5 bases short, with 12 bases between. The CDR3 consists of 13 residues. CDR3 in DNA: TGCGCCAGCAGCCCAGGCTCCAGGGAGACCCAGTACTTC. Protein: CASSPGSRETQYF.